This TCR beta chain was profiled in a study of T cells expressing NK-cell markers. On the study more broadly: Seven sequenced donors out of eight were HCMV-seropositive, one seronegative.

TCRdb reprocessed the 5' RACE reads, keeping one entry per CDR3 protein, no DNA. There are approximately 460,000 distinct CDR3 sequences in the sample, with 7.3% held by the top ten. About this clonotype itself: Its specificity is unknown.

The germline V gene encodes CDR1 MGHDK and CDR2 SYGVNS. The CDR3 is made up of 14 amino acids. Whole-study findings and limits: Expanded clones of NKG2C+ T cells had an unclear HCMV specificity. Roughly 6 donors had dominant NKG2C+ clonotypes that comprised roughly 1.0-7.0% of their CD8+ T cells. Similarly, these clonotypes led the CD3+CD56-NKG2C+ fraction as well in several donors.

This chain links TRBV25-1 with TRBJ2-5. This clonotype originated in a woman between 18 and 70 years old in good health. The sample taken for sequencing was blood T cells: a sorted CD56 or NKG2C T cell subset, CD4+ or CD8+ T cells, or bulk PBMC T cells (not recorded which). CDR3 sequence reads: CASSELGIQETQYF. Filled out from reference TRBV25-1 and TRBJ2-5, the complete variable domain reads EADIYQTPRYLVIGTGKKITLECSQTMGHDKMYWYQQDPGMELHLIHYSYGVNSTEKGDLSSESTVSRIRTEHFPLTLESARPSHTSQYLCASSELGIQETQYFGPGTRLLVL.